The sequence of this TCR beta chain was determined in a study of Siglec-9 on CD8 T cells in melanoma. A remark on this clone: Its antigen is not identified.

Study-wide points: An effector memory CD8+ subset marked by Siglec-9 reportedly appeared to gather in melanoma.

Generated by immunoSEQ multiplex PCR, the TCRdb table keeps only in-frame clones and is missing some. The sample has around 39,000 clones, about 86% seen once; the top ten hold 1.8%. This receptor was identified in a human donor in good health. The sample comprised Siglec-9- CD8+ T cells sorted from blood.

This CDR3 reads CASRIPSTSPGELFF. CDR3 coding DNA: TGTGCCAGTAGGATCCCGTCGACCTCCCCCGGGGAGCTGTTTTTT. The chain uses TRBV19 and TRBJ2-2, with D hard to call. The CDR3 loop spans 15 amino acids. CDR1 is LNHDA, CDR2 SQIVND, per germline (reference sequence). V was trimmed by 6 bases and J by 6 bases, leaving 17 bases between them.